A single sample gave rise to the 29 T cell receptor beta chains below, sequenced in a study of neoadjuvant nivolumab and ipilimumab in lung cancer (dated by TCRdb to 2020 to 2022). What the time point label conveys for this sample: at surgical resection after neoadjuvant nivolumab +/- ipilimumab. The library was obtained by the immunoSEQ multiplex PCR assay. TCRdb stores this immuneACCESS table with in-frame sequences only. Part of the clones is absent; in the studies checked, under half of the shortfall reflects unresolved V genes, and no reason is known for the rest. Within this sample are over 6,500 clones, with around 86% of them counted one time only. Roughly 2.4% of the sample is taken by the ten largest. The material was tumor tissue, obtained after neoadjuvant nivolumab, alone or with ipilimumab, at or shortly before surgery. These receptor sequences come from an adult with non-small cell lung cancer. Some clones in this sample may be carry-over from other donors' samples.

The genes are TRBV2 and TRBJ1-2, with D uncertain. Trimming removed 0 bases at V and 5 bases at J, with 4 bases between. This CDR3 has 12 residues. Germline CDR1 reads SNHLY; CDR2 reads FYNNEI. This chain's CDR3 is CASSEAGYGYTF. Here the CDR3 DNA reads TGTGCCAGCAGTGAAGCGGGGTATGGCTACACCTTC.

The rearrangement uses TRBV18 and TRBJ2-5; possibly TRBD2 for D (6 bases). This CDR3 contains 16 residues. CDR1 KGHSH and CDR2 LQKENI come from the germline V gene. V gave up 3 bases and J gave up 5 bases, with 19 bases separating them. DNA of the CDR3: TGTGCCAGCTCACCGGTATTCGGGGCCGGAGGGGAGACCCAGTACTTC. This translates into CASSPVFGAGGETQYF.

The CDR3 bases are TGTGCCAGCTCAGGACAGGGAGATCAGCCCCAGCATTTT. Translation gives CASSGQGDQPQHF. The J gene is TRBJ1-5, the V gene TRBV18; TRBD1 matches at 8 bases. The germline V gene encodes CDR1 KGHSH and CDR2 LQKENI. The CDR3 contains 13 residues. V shed 5 bases and J 5 bases; nucleotides not matched to a gene: 2.

The chain recombines TRBV6-1 with TRBJ1-5; no firm D call. Trimming shortened V by 2 bases and J by 6 bases, and 11 bases separated the two germline ends. CDR1 and CDR2 (germline): MNHNS, SASEGT. The CDR3 covers 14 residues. DNA for the CDR3: TGTGCCAGCAGTGAAAAGAGGGAGGGTCAGCCCCAGCATTTT. It codes for CASSEKREGQPQHF.

The V call is TRBV25-1, the J call TRBJ2-1; 8 nucleotides line up with TRBD1. V dropped 3 bases and J dropped 4; count of bases not matched to a gene: 8. The length of the CDR3 is 16 residues. The germline gives CDR1 MGHDK, CDR2 SYGVNS. The chain's CDR3 is CASSDPRQGPYNEQFF. In DNA form, the CDR3 reads TGTGCCAGCAGTGACCCCAGACAGGGGCCATACAATGAGCAGTTCTTC.

CDR3 DNA sequence: TGTGCCAGCAGCTTGGGGACGAACTATGGCTACACCTTC. Translating gives CASSLGTNYGYTF. The chain has TRBV5-5 and TRBJ1-2; D gene ambiguous. Germline assignment: CDR1 SGHKS and CDR2 YYEKEE (reference sequence). V gave up 0 bases and J gave up 2 bases, with 5 bases separating them. The CDR3 is made up of 13 amino acids.

The gene calls are TRBV15 and TRBJ2-4; weak D call: TRBD1 (6 bases). CDR1 is LNHNV, CDR2 YYDKDF, per germline (reference sequence). The V gene lost 0 bases and the J gene lost 5 bases, with 11 bases spanning the gap. The CDR3 runs 15 residues. The CDR3 protein is CATSRDQGPENIQYF. The CDR3 region has the DNA TGTGCCACCAGCAGAGATCAGGGGCCCGAAAACATTCAGTACTTC.

The sample holds one count of this clone. CDR3 coding DNA: TGTGCCAGCAGTGACCCAAGCGGGGTCTCCTCCTACGAGCAGTACTTC. Translating it yields CASSDPSGVSSYEQYF. The V call is TRBV2, the J call TRBJ2-7, with 7 bases fitting TRBD2. V gave up 3 bases and J gave up 0 bases; unmatched junction bases: 8. CDR1 is SNHLY and CDR2 is FYNNEI in the germline V gene. The CDR3 has 16 amino acids.

This clone was observed once. This chain connects TRBV5-4 to TRBJ1-2; D unclear. V was trimmed by 0 bases and J by 2 bases, leaving 8 bases between them. Germline lookup yields CDR1 SGHNT and CDR2 YYREEE (reference sequence). The CDR3 is 14 residues long. This CDR3 reads CASSLEGGNYGYTF. CDR3 sequence (DNA): TGTGCCAGCAGCTTGGAAGGTGGGAACTATGGCTACACCTTC. The full variable domain, its missing parts supplied by reference TRBV5-4 and TRBJ1-2, is ETGVTQSPTHLIKTRGQQVTLRCSSQSGHNTVSWYQQALGQGPQFIFQYYREEENGRGNFPPRFSGLQFPNYSSELNVNALELDDSALYLCASSLEGGNYGYTFGSGTRLTVV.

The chain has TRBV4-1 and TRBJ1-2; unclear D gene. The CDR3 has 12 amino acids. Trimming removed 3 bases at V and 0 bases at J, with 2 bases between. In germline, CDR1 is MGHRA, CDR2 YSYEKL. DNA for the CDR3: TGCGCCAGCAGCCATGCTAACTATGGCTACACCTTC. As protein: CASSHANYGYTF.

This clone came up a few times. The chain recombines TRBV4-3 with TRBJ1-1; no clear D gene. CDR3 length equals 14 residues. V lost 0 bases to trimming and J lost 6 bases, with 11 bases between them. CDR1 is LGHNA and CDR2 is YSLEER in the germline V gene. CDR3 sequence reads: CASSQDNEGAEAFF. Here the CDR3 DNA reads TGCGCCAGCAGCCAAGATAACGAAGGAGCTGAAGCTTTCTTT.

The chain couples TRBV10-3 to TRBJ1-1, with a tentative D call TRBD1 (5 bases). This CDR3 has 16 residues. The V end lost 0 bases, the J end lost 1 base, and 12 bases lay between the germline ends. Germline values: CDR1 ENHRY, CDR2 SYGVKD. DNA for the CDR3: TGTGCCATCAGTGAGTCGACGCACAGGACGAACACTGAAGCTTTCTTT. Translated: CAISESTHRTNTEAFF.

The CDR3 protein is CASSSRGAVNTEAFF. CDR3 DNA sequence: TGTGCCAGCAGTAGTAGGGGGGCGGTGAACACTGAAGCTTTCTTT. The chain combines TRBV25-1 with TRBJ1-1, with D perhaps TRBD1 (6 bases). This CDR3 comprises 15 residues. Germline CDR1 reads MGHDK; CDR2 reads SYGVNS. Trimming took 5 bases from V and 0 from J, leaving 13 bases between them.

The chain combines TRBV18 with TRBJ1-1, with D tentatively TRBD1 (5 bases). The CDR3 is 14 residues long. The V end lost 3 bases, the J end lost 3 bases, and 11 bases lay between the germline ends. Per the germline V gene, CDR1 is KGHSH and CDR2 is LQKENI. The CDR3 coding sequence is TGTGCCAGCTCACCTCTTCAGGGAGACACTGAAGCTTTCTTT. This codes for CASSPLQGDTEAFF.

This clone occurred once. V usage is TRBV6-6 and J usage is TRBJ2-7, with TRBD1 identical over 10 bases. Germline-derived CDR1 and CDR2 are MNHNY and SVGAGI (reference sequence). The CDR3 is made up of 14 amino acids. Trimming at V came to 6 bases and at J to 5 bases, leaving 7 bases not matched to a gene. The CDR3 loop is CASRSGTGDDEQYF. The CDR3 coding sequence is TGTGCCAGCAGGTCCGGGACAGGGGACGACGAGCAGTACTTC.

The chain uses TRBV2 and TRBJ2-7; D is uncertain. V gave up 7 bases and J gave up 2 bases, with 15 bases separating them. Germline CDR1 reads SNHLY; CDR2 reads FYNNEI. This CDR3 contains 14 residues. The CDR3 protein is CASTPGQPPYEQYF. CDR3 DNA: TGTGCCAGCACCCCCGGCCAGCCCCCCTACGAGCAGTACTTC.

The chain joins TRBV14 to TRBJ1-2, with D possibly being TRBD1 (6 bases). Germline assignment: CDR1 SGHDN and CDR2 FVKESK. Deletions cut 0 bases from V and 4 bases from J, with 12 bases between. There are 15 residues in the CDR3. CDR3 residues: CASSQDRGGTYGYTF. The CDR3 region has the DNA TGTGCCAGCAGCCAAGATCGGGGGGGCACCTATGGCTACACCTTC.

The genes are TRBV27 and TRBJ2-7; TRBD1 matches 10 bases. The CDR3 consists of 15 residues. In germline, CDR1 is MNHEY, CDR2 SMNVEV (reference sequence). The J segment lost 4 bases and the V segment lost 0 bases, leaving 3 bases of the junction unmatched. The CDR3 here is CASSLSPGQGYEQYF. CDR3 sequence (DNA): TGTGCCAGCAGTTTATCCCCGGGACAGGGGTACGAGCAGTACTTC.

The chain links TRBV5-6 to TRBJ2-1; D may be TRBD2 (5 bases). Trimming removed 2 bases at V and 2 bases at J, with 11 bases between. The CDR3 runs 15 residues. CDR1 and CDR2 from the germline V gene are SGHDT and YYEEEE. The CDR3 region is CASSFGRAPYNEQFF. The CDR3 DNA sequence: TGTGCCAGCAGCTTTGGGCGGGCCCCCTACAATGAGCAGTTCTTC.

The CDR3 DNA follows: TGTGCCAGCGGATTTTGGCAGGAGCTCCATGGCTACACCTTC. Translation gives CASGFWQELHGYTF. This chain links TRBV6-5 with TRBJ1-2; unclear D gene. CDR3 length: 14 residues. The V end lost 8 bases, the J end lost 6 bases, and 19 bases lay between the germline ends. The germline V gene has CDR1 MNHEY and CDR2 SVGAGI.

In its sample, this clone was seen a few times. The chain recombines TRBV7-6 with TRBJ1-4; TRBD1 matches at 7 bases. In germline, CDR1 is SGHVS, CDR2 FNYEAQ. V shed 2 bases, J shed 7 bases, and the junction held 10 bases outside the gene matches. The CDR3 sequence is 16 residues long. Written as DNA, the CDR3 is TGTGCCAGCAGCTTAACTCCCGACAGGGTGGTTGAAAAACTGTTTTTT. It yields the protein CASSLTPDRVVEKLFF.

The chain links TRBV6-4 to TRBJ2-5, with D perhaps given as TRBD1 or TRBD2 (6 bases each). The CDR3 consists of 14 residues. Germline V lookup: CDR1 MRHNA, CDR2 SNTAGT. Trimming took 2 bases from V and 4 from J, leaving 11 bases between them. The CDR3 DNA reads TGTGCCAGCAGTGACGGGGGGCTCCGAGAGACCCAGTACTTC. This encodes CASSDGGLRETQYF.

V is TRBV9 and J is TRBJ2-7; 7 nucleotides line up with TRBD1. The trim removed 3 bases at V and 3 bases at J, leaving 0 bases unmatched. The CDR3 consists of 12 residues. Looked up from germline, CDR1 is SGDLS and CDR2 is YYNGEE. The CDR3 region has the DNA TGTGCCAGCAGCGGGGACAGCTACGAGCAGTACTTC. This codes for CASSGDSYEQYF.

The rearrangement links TRBV10-3 to TRBJ2-2; 11 nucleotides align to TRBD2. This CDR3 is built from 16 residues. CDR1 is ENHRY and CDR2 is SYGVKD in the germline V gene. The V segment lost 6 bases and the J segment 3 bases; nucleotides outside the gene matches: 6. The CDR3 loop is CAIRISGRADTGELFF. In DNA form, the CDR3 reads TGTGCCATCAGGATTAGCGGGAGGGCGGACACCGGGGAGCTGTTTTTT.

This clone occurred a few times. The V call is TRBV10-1, the J call TRBJ2-3, with TRBD1 matching 10 bases. CDR1 and CDR2 (germline): WNHNN, SYGVQD (reference sequence). The CDR3 sequence is 14 residues long. Germline trimming cut 5 bases from V and 5 bases from J; bases unmatched to any gene: 4. CDR3 bases: TGCGCCAGCAGTCGACAGGGGGCAGGAGATACGCAGTATTTT. It specifies CASSRQGAGDTQYF.

The chain carries TRBV19 and TRBJ1-2; D gene uncertain. V was pared by 4 bases and J by 6 bases, with 3 bases between. CDR3 length: 10 residues. From germline, CDR1 is LNHDA and CDR2 SQIVND (reference sequence). CDR3 sequence reads: CASSKDGYTF. The CDR3 bases are TGTGCCAGTAGTAAGGATGGCTACACCTTC.

The chain has TRBV5-6 and TRBJ2-3; D tentatively fits TRBD1 or TRBD2 (5 bases each). The CDR3 has 14 residues. CDR1 and CDR2 (germline): SGHDT, YYEEEE. V dropped 2 bases and J dropped 5 bases, with 12 bases sitting between them. CDR3 nucleotide sequence: TGTGCCAGCAGCTTCAACGGTGGGGGAGATACGCAGTATTTT. It is translated as CASSFNGGGDTQYF.

This rearrangement joins TRBV29-1 to TRBJ1-5; TRBD1 aligns across 9 bases. The CDR3 length is 13 residues. Per the germline V gene, CDR1 is SQVTM and CDR2 is ANQGSEA. J lost 4 bases, V lost 4 bases, and 2 bases had no gene match. The CDR3: CSVGGTGNQPQHF. CDR3 coding DNA: TGCAGCGTTGGGGGGACAGGGAATCAGCCCCAGCATTTT.

This chain uses TRBV5-6 with TRBJ1-5, with D possibly being TRBD1 (5 bases). Trimming cost V 1 base and J 3 bases, with 8 bases left between them. The CDR3 length is 14 residues. The germline CDR1 and CDR2 sequences are SGHDT and YYEEEE. The CDR3 loop reads CASSLRDSNQPQHF. The CDR3 bases are TGTGCCAGCAGCTTGCGGGACTCCAATCAGCCCCAGCATTTT.